This record covers a single T cell receptor beta chain. Antigen: not known. The sample comes from a study of blood T cells in healthy people across ages. General observations from the study: More naive CD4+ cells and higher diversity marked long-lived donors relative to aged donors.

Through a sample-barcoded 5' primer and a J-beta primer mix, a second PCR was run for roughly 7 to 12 cycles. Each CDR3 protein gets one entry after TCRdb re-called the 5' RACE reads with MiXCR. Counted here are hundreds of thousands of distinct CDR3 sequences, about 48% occurring once; the ten biggest clones make up around 41%. Donors were systemically healthy Caucasian individuals from Russia aged about 6 to 90 years. The total RNA that was extracted per sample amounted to at least 5 micrograms. This CDR3 is 15 amino acids long. The V gene's germline CDR1 is DFQATT and CDR2 SNEGSKA (reference sequence). V shed 1 base and J shed 0 bases, with 10 bases lying between them.

The clonotype was recovered from an older man in good health. The sample comprised blood. The chain uses TRBV20-1 and TRBJ2-1; maybe TRBD2 (6 bases). DNA of the CDR3: TGCAGTGCTAGAGGGACTATGAGCTCCTACAATGAGCAGTTCTTC. Translated, it gives CSARGTMSSYNEQFF.